This paragraph covers one T cell receptor beta chain sequence. In the study's own analysis: Estimates of nucleated cell counts were drawn from the amplification of reference gene primers. Here immunoSEQ multiplex PCR was the method, and the copy in TCRdb shows in-frame clones only, minus some. That table furnishes V, J and clone size, whereas the DNA furnished D and trimming. Among 300,000 to 350,000 clones listed, roughly 89% were seen once. CDR3 length: 14 residues. Germline V gene sequence: CDR1 SGDLS, CDR2 YYNGEE. Trimming removed 7 bases at V and 7 bases at J, with 20 bases between. The data stem from a study of blood T cell repertoires in COVID-19. Whole-study context: Sites across the United States, Italy and Spain contributed samples from acute and convalescent COVID-19.

J is TRBJ1-2 and V is TRBV9; D ambiguous. The sample consisted of peripheral blood. This sequence was found in a man younger than 40 with COVID-19, enrolled during active disease. The CDR3 coding sequence is TGTGCCAGCTCCCCGAGCACCGGGGTGTTTGGCTACACCTTC. This gives the protein CASSPSTGVFGYTF.